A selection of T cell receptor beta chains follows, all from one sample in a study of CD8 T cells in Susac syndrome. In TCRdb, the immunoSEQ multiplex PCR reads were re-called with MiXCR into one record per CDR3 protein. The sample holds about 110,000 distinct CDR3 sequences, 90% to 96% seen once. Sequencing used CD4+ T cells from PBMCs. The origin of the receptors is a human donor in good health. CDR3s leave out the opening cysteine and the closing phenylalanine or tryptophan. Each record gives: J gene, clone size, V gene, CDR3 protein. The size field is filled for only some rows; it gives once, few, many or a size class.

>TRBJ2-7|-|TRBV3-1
ASSQQGLRSYEQY
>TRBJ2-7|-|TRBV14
ASSPRQGYYEQY
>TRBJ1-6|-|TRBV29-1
SVGSSYNSPLH
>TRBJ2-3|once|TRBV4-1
ASSHVGHLSTDTQY
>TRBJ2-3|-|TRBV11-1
ASSFGTGVSDTQY
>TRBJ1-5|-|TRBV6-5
ASSLTGAGPSNQPQH
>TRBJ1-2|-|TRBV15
ATSKGGAANYGYT
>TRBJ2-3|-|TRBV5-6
ASSEYPSGRTDTQY
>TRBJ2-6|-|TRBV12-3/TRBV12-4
ASDRAGANVLT
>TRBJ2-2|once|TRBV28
ASNKRRGRTGELF
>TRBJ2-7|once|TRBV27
ASSRSRGSNYEQY
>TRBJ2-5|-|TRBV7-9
ASSLSLGSVETQY
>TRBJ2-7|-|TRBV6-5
ASSYRAGGYEQY
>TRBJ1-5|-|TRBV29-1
SVDGQGVTDNQPQH
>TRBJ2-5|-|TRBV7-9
ASSEVAGGPETQY
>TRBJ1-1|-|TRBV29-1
SVEESKNTEAF
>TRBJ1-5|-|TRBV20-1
SASIRWGGNQPQH
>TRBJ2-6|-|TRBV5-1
ASRPSSGANVLT
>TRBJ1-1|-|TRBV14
ASSPRLTGNTEAF
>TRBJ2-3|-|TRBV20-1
SASIATDTQY
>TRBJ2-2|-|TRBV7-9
ASSHNRGLSPGTGELF
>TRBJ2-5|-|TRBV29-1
SALDAPRTQY
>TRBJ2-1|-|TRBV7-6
ASSFGPSGSDNEQF
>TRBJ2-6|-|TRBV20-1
SAAPSIHSGANVLT
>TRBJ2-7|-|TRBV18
ASSPPPGSYEQY
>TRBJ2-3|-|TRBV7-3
ASSPQGADTQY
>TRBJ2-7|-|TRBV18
ASSIQGAGYEQY
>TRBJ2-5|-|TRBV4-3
ASSQGWGETQY
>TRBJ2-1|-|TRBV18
ASSPQTSGNNEQF
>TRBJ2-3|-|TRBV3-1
ASSQVATADTQY
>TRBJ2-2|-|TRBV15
ATSSGRAGELF
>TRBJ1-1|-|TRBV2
ASRGDRNTEAF
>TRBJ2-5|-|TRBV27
ASSWGSETQY
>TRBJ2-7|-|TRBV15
ATSSRTGESDERQY
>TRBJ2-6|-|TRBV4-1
ASSPGTGGSGANVLT
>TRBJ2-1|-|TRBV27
ASSSPGLAGGQEQF
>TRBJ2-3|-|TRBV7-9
ASSRNSGGTTDTQY
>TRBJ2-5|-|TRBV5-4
ASSLASRGVETQY
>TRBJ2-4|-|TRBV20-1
SAREGGKNIQY